The source of this TCR beta chain is a study of CD8+ T cells in alopecia areata. cDNA serving as the sequencing template came from extracted, reverse transcribed RNA. Produced via immunoSEQ multiplex PCR; TCRdb's table is partial and in-frame only. The sample has some 240,000 clones, under 60% seen once. The CDR3 contains 15 residues. V was pared by 4 bases and J by 3 bases, with 2 bases of the junction left unmatched. CDR1 SGHRS and CDR2 YFSETQ come from the germline V gene. Treatment reported: oral pan-JAK inhibitor, 5-10 mg twice daily. The receptor was derived from a human donor with alopecia areata. V and J are TRBV5-1 and TRBJ2-3, with 13 bases matching TRBD2. The sequenced sample was CD4+ T cells sorted from blood, obtained at week 4, from a patient treated with tofacitinib. CDR3 coding DNA: TGCGCCAGCAGCAAACTAGCGGGGGGGACAGATACGCAGTATTTT. Residues: CASSKLAGGTDTQYF.